The entry below gives a single T cell receptor (beta chain) sequence along with its context. The antigen is unknown. The entry originates in a study of CD8+CD57+ T cells in acquired aplastic anemia. Looking at the study overall: Mean DNA quantity obtained from sorted CD4+ and CD8+ cells was 2.5 to 4 ug. Healthy CD8+ samples averaged around 12 million reads. General study findings and limits: For CD8+ Simpson's diversity, patients and controls showed no significant difference. Approximately 30 CD8+ CDR3 sequences were shared between patients and controls.

Using genomic DNA as the template, TCR beta VDJ and CDR3 profiling was carried out. Each CDR3 protein is one row after TCRdb ran MiXCR on the reads. Here the sample spans around 190,000 distinct CDR3 sequences, 54% being singletons. V was shortened by 4 bases and J by 5 bases, with 12 bases between the two germline ends. The CDR3 contains 13 residues. The sample comprised sorted CD4+, CD8+, or CD8+CD57+ T cells (not recorded which) from PBMCs. The chain combines TRBV12-3 or TRBV12-4 with TRBJ2-7; weak D call: TRBD1 (5 bases). This sequence originates from a human donor in good health, serving as a control. The CDR3 sequence is CASSWDPGNEQYF. The CDR3 DNA sequence: TGTGCCAGCAGTTGGGATCCAGGGAACGAGCAGTACTTC.